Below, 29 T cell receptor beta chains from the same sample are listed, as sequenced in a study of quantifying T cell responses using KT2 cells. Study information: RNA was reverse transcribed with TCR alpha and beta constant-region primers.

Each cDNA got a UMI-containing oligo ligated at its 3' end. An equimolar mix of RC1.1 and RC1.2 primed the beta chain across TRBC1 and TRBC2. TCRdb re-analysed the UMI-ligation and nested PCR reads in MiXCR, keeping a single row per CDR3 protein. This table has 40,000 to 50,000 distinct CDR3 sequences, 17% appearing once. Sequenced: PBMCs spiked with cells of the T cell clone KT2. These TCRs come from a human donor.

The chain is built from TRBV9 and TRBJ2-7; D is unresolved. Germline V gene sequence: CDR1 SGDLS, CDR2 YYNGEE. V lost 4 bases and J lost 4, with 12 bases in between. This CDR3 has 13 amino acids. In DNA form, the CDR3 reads TGTGCCAGCAGCCAAACGGGCGAGTACGAGCAGTACTTC. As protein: CASSQTGEYEQYF.

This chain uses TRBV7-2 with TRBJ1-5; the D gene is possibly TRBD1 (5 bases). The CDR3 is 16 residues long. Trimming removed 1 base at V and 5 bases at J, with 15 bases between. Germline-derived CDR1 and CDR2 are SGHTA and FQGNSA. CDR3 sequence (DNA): TGTGCCAGCAGCTTAGAGATTTCGGGGGGGTATCAGCCCCAGCATTTT. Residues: CASSLEISGGYQPQHF.

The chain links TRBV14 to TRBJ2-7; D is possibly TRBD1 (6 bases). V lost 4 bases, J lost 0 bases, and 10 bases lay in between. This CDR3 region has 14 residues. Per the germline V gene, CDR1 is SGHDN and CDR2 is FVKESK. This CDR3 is CASSPRTVSYEQYF. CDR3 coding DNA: TGTGCCAGCAGCCCCCGGACAGTCTCCTACGAGCAGTACTTC.

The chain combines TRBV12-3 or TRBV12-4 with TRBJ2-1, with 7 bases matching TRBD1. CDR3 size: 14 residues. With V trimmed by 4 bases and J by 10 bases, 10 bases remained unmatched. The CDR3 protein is CASSSTGVFREQFF. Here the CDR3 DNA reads TGTGCCAGCAGTTCCACAGGGGTCTTTAGAGAGCAGTTCTTC.

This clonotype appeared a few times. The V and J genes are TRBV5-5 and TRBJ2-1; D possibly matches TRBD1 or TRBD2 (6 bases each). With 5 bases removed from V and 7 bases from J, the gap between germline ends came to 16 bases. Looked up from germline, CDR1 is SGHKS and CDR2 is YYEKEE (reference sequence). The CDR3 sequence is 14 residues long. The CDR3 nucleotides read TGTGCCAGCAGGGATTGGGTAGGGGGGAATGAGCAGTTCTTC. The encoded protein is CASRDWVGGNEQFF.

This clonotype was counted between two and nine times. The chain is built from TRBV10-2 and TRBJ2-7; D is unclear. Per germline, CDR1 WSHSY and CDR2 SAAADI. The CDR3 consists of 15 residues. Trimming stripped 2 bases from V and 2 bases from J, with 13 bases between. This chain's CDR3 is CASSEGPGQPYEQYF. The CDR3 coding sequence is TGCGCCAGCAGTGAGGGACCCGGTCAGCCCTACGAGCAGTACTTC.

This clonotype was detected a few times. The CDR3 coding sequence is TGCAGTGCTCCCGGCGGACAGGCAATTGAGACTGAAGCTTTCTTT. This encodes CSAPGGQAIETEAFF. The V and J genes are TRBV20-1 and TRBJ1-1; 7 bases agree with TRBD1. The CDR3 consists of 15 residues. J lost 5 bases, V lost 5 bases, and 14 bases had no gene match. Per germline, CDR1 DFQATT and CDR2 SNEGSKA (reference sequence).

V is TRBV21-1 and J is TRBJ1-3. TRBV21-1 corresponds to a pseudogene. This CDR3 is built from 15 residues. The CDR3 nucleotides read TGTGCCAGCAGCAAGAGGGTCGAGACTGGAAACACCATATATTTT. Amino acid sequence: CASSKRVETGNTIYF.

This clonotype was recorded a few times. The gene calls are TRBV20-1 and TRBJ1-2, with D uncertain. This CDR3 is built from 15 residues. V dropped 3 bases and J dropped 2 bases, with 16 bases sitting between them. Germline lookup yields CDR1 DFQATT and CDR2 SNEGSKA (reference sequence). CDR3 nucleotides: TGCAGTGCTAGCCAATTATTGACCGAAAACTATGGCTACACCTTC. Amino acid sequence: CSASQLLTENYGYTF.

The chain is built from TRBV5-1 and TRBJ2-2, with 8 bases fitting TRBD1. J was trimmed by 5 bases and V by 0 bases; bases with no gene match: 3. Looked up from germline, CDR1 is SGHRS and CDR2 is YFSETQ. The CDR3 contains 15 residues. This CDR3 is CASSLGWTGTGELFF. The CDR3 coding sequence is TGCGCCAGCAGCTTGGGATGGACAGGGACCGGGGAGCTGTTTTTT. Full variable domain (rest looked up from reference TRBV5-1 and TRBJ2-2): KAGVTQTPRYLIKTRGQQVTLSCSPISGHRSVSWYQQTPGQGLQFLFEYFSETQRNKGNFPGRFSGRQFSNSRSEMNVSTLELGDSALYLCASSLGWTGTGELFFGEGSRLTVL.

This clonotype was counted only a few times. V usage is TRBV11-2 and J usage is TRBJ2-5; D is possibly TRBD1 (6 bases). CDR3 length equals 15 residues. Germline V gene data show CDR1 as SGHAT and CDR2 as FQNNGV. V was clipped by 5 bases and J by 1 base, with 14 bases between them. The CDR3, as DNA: TGTGCCAGCAGCCTCGGGGACAAACCCCAAGAGACCCAGTACTTC. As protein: CASSLGDKPQETQYF.

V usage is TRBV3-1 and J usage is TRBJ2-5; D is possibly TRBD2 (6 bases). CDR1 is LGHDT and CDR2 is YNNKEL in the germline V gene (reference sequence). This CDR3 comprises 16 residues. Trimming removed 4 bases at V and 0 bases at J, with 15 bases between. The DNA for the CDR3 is TGTGCCAGCAGCCCCATGTGGGCGGGGCACCAAGAGACCCAGTACTTC. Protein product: CASSPMWAGHQETQYF.

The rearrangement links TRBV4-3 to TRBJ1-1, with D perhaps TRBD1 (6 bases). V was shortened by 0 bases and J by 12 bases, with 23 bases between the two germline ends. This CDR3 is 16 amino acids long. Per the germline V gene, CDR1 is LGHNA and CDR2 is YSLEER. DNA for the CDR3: TGCGCCAGCAGCCAAGATGTTACGGGTACCATAGGGGGTACTTTCTTT. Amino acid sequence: CASSQDVTGTIGGTFF.

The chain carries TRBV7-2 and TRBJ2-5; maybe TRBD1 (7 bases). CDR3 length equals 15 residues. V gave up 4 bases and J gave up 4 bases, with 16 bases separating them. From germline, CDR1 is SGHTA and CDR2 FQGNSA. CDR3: CASSWGDRDSETQYF. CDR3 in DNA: TGTGCCAGCAGCTGGGGCGACAGGGACTCAGAGACCCAGTACTTC.

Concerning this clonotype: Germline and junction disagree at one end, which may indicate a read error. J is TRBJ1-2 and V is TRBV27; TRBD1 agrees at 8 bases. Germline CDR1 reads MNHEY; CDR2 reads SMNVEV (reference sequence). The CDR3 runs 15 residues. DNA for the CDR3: TGTGCCAGCAGTTCCGGGACAGGTTCGAAAGGCATCTACAACTTC. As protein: CASSSGTGSKGIYNF.

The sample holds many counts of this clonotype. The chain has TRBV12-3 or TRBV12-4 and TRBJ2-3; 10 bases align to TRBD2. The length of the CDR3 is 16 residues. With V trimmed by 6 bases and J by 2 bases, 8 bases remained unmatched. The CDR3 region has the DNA TGTGCCAGCAGATATAGACTAGCGGGCAACACAGATACGCAGTATTTT. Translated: CASRYRLAGNTDTQYF.

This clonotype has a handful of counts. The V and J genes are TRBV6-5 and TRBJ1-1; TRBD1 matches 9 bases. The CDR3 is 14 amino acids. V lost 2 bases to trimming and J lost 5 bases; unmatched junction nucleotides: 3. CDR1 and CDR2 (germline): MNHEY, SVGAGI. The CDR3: CASSYHRGHTEAFF. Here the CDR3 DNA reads TGTGCCAGCAGTTACCACAGGGGGCATACTGAAGCTTTCTTT.

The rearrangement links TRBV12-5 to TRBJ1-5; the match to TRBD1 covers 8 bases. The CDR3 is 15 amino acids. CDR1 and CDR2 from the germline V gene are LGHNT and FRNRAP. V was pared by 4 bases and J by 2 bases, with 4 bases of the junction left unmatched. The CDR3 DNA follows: TGTGCTAGTGGTTCATCAGGGGGCGGCAATCAGCCCCAGCATTTT. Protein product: CASGSSGGGNQPQHF.

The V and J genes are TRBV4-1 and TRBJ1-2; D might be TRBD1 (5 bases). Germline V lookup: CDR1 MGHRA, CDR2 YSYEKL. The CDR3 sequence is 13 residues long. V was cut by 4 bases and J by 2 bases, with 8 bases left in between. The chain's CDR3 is CASSRGRNYGYTF. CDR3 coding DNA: TGCGCCAGCAGCCGGGGACGGAACTATGGCTACACCTTC.

CDR3 nucleotides: TGTGCCACCAGCAGAGGTTTTGTCAGCGGGAGCACAGATACGCAGTATTTT. It is translated as CATSRGFVSGSTDTQYF. V gene TRBV15 combines with J gene TRBJ2-3; perhaps TRBD2 as D (6 bases). CDR1 is LNHNV and CDR2 is YYDKDF in the germline V gene (reference sequence). Trimming cost V 1 base and J 0 bases, with 14 bases left between them. The CDR3 is 17 residues long.

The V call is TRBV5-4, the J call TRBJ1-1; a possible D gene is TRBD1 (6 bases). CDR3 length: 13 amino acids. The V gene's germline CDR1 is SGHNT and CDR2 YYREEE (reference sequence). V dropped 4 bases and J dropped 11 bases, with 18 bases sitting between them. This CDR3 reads CASSRETGGWAFF. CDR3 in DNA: TGTGCCAGCAGCAGAGAGACAGGCGGGTGGGCTTTCTTT.

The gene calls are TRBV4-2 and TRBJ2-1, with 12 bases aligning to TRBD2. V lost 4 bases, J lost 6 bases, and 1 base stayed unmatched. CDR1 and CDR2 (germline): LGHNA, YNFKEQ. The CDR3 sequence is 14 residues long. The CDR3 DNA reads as TGTGCCAGCAGCCCGGGACTAGCGGGCAATGAGCAGTTCTTC. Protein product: CASSPGLAGNEQFF.

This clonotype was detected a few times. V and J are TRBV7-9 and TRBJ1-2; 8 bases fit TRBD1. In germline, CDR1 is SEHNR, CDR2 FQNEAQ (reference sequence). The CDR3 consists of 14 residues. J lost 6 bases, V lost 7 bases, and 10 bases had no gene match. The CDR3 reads CASKLEGQEDGYTF. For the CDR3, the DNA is TGTGCCAGCAAACTCGAGGGACAGGAAGATGGCTACACCTTC.

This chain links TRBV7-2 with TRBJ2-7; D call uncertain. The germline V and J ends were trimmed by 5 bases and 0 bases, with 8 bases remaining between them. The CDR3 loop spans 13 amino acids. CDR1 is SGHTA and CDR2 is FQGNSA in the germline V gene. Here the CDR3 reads CASSPSHSYEQYF. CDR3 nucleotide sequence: TGTGCCAGCAGCCCCTCCCACTCCTACGAGCAGTACTTC.

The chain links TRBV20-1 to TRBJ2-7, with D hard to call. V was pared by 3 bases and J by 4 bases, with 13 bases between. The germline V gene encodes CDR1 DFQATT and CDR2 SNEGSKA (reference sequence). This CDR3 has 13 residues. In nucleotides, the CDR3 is TGCAGTGCTAGCCAACGGGTTAGTTACGAGCAGTACTTC. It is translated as CSASQRVSYEQYF.

DNA for the CDR3: TGTGCCAGCAGCCCCAGAGGTATTGGGACTAGCGGGAGAAACCCCAATGAGCAGTTCTTC. Encoded protein: CASSPRGIGTSGRNPNEQFF. This chain joins TRBV11-2 and TRBJ2-1; TRBD2 matches at 14 bases. Trimming took 5 bases from V and 6 from J; bases not matched to a gene: 18. CDR1 is SGHAT and CDR2 is FQNNGV in the germline V gene. This CDR3 has 20 residues.

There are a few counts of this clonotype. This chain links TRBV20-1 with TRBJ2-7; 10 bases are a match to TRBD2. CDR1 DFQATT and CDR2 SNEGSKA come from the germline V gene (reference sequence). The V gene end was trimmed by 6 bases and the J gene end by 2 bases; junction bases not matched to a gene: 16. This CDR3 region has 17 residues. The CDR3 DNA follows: TGCAGTGCAAGCTCGGGACTAGCGCAAGGAGAGCCCTACGAGCAGTACTTC. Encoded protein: CSASSGLAQGEPYEQYF.

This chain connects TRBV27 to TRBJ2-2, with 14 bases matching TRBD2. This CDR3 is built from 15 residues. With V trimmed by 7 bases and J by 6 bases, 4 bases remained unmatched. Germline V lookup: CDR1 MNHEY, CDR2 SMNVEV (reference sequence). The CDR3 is CASTWTSGRSGELFF. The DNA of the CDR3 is TGTGCCAGCACTTGGACTAGCGGGAGGTCCGGGGAGCTGTTTTTT.

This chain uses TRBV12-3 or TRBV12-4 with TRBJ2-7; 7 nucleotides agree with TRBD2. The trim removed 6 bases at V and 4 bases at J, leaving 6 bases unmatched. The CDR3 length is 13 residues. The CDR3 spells CASSGDGRYEQYF. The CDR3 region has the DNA TGTGCCAGCAGCGGGGACGGGAGGTACGAGCAGTACTTC.